This TCR beta chain originates from a study of response to subunit inactivated influenza vaccine. General study points: Seasonal influenza vaccination, on each occasion, was suggested by the authors to recruit few new T cells.

To note about this clonotype: Its target is unknown.

TCRdb reprocessed the RT-PCR reads with MiXCR, giving one entry per CDR3 protein. The table includes almost 250,000 distinct CDR3 sequences, roughly an eighth detected once. V shed 2 bases and J shed 6 bases, with 10 bases lying between them. Germline CDR1 and CDR2: SGHAT and FQDESV (reference sequence). The CDR3 runs to 14 residues. This TCR was sampled from a man aged 50 to 59 who received an inactivated influenza vaccine. The chain uses TRBV11-1 and TRBJ2-2; perhaps TRBD1 as D (6 bases). This sample comprised non-naive T cells sorted from PBMCs, obtained 14 days before vaccination. The CDR3 region has the DNA TGTGCCAGCAGCTTACATACAGGGTCCGGGGAGCTGTTTTTT. The encoded protein is CASSLHTGSGELFF.